This T cell receptor (beta chain) was obtained from a study of technical replicates of blood from several donors. Produced via immunoSEQ multiplex PCR; TCRdb's table is partial and in-frame only. The sample holds approximately 100,000 clones, roughly 95% seen once. Per the germline V gene, CDR1 is WNHNN and CDR2 is SYGVQD (reference sequence). The CDR3 spans 14 residues. V lost 4 bases and J lost 5; bases outside the gene matches: 6. The sequenced sample consisted of T cells isolated from PBMCs. This chain uses TRBV10-1 with TRBJ2-7, with TRBD1 matching 9 bases. The sequence derives from a human donor in good health. In nucleotides, the CDR3 is TGCGCCAGCAGTGGGATGGGGACAGGGAACGAGCAGTACTTC. It translates to CASSGMGTGNEQYF.